Presented here are 25 T cell receptor beta chains from one specimen sequenced in a study of CD8+CD57+ T cells in acquired aplastic anemia. Only patients with CD8+CD57+ cell expansion on flow cytometry were chosen for sequencing. CDR3 and TCR beta VDJ profiling relied on genomic DNA as the template. TCRdb reprocessed the reads with MiXCR, giving one entry per CDR3 protein. Counted here are 250,000 to 350,000 distinct CDR3 sequences, 45% to 65% occurring once; the ten biggest clones make up around 1.2%. Sequencing input: sorted CD4+, CD8+, or CD8+CD57+ T cells (not recorded which) from PBMCs. These receptors were collected from a human donor with aplastic anemia.

The chain recombines TRBV9 with TRBJ2-5, with a tentative D call TRBD2 (5 bases). There are 16 residues in the CDR3. V lost 3 bases, J lost 5 bases, and 20 bases lay in between. CDR1 and CDR2 (germline): SGDLS, YYNGEE. The CDR3 coding sequence is TGTGCCAGCAGCGCGTTGGGTACCGGACTCCTCGAGACCCAGTACTTC. This gives the protein CASSALGTGLLETQYF.

This chain links TRBV10-3 with TRBJ2-5, with 10 positions matching TRBD2. J gave up 5 bases and V 5 bases, and 5 bases lay outside the gene matches. CDR1 is ENHRY, CDR2 SYGVKD, per germline. The CDR3 contains 14 residues. CDR3 sequence (DNA): TGTGCCATCAGTCTAACTAGCGGGGCGGAGACCCAGTACTTC. Its protein is CAISLTSGAETQYF.

As concerns this clonotype: Mismatch with germline at one junction end may stem from a read error. This chain links TRBV5-1 with TRBJ1-5, with D possibly being TRBD1 (6 bases). The germline V gene encodes CDR1 SGHRS and CDR2 YFSETQ. The CDR3 sequence is 15 residues long. The CDR3 sequence: CASSVNGQSNQPQHF. In DNA, the CDR3 is TGTGCCAGCAGCGTGAACGGACAGTCCAATCAGCCCCAGCATTTT.

V gene TRBV29-1 combines with J gene TRBJ1-2; D unresolved. From germline, CDR1 is SQVTM and CDR2 ANQGSEA. CDR3 length: 13 residues. V was cut by 4 bases and J by 5 bases, with 14 bases left in between. The CDR3 DNA sequence: TGCAGCGTTGGCGGAACGGAGGGATATGGCTACACCTTC. It codes for CSVGGTEGYGYTF. Full variable domain (rest looked up from reference TRBV29-1 and TRBJ1-2): SAVISQKPSRDICQRGTSLTIQCQVDSQVTMMFWYRQQPGQSLTLIATANQGSEATYESGFVIDKFPISRPNLTFSTLTVSNMSPEDSSIYLCSVGGTEGYGYTFGSGTRLTVV.

This clonotype was seen ten or more times. The rearrangement links TRBV5-6 to TRBJ1-5; 7 bases fit TRBD1. The germline V gene has CDR1 SGHDT and CDR2 YYEEEE. The V gene end was trimmed by 2 bases and the J gene end by 4 bases; junction bases not matched to a gene: 6. This CDR3 contains 15 residues. DNA for the CDR3: TGTGCCAGCAGCTTACAGGGGCGGCCAAATCAGCCCCAGCATTTT. Its translation: CASSLQGRPNQPQHF.

This clonotype was seen only a few times. The chain employs TRBV7-6 and TRBJ2-3; 8 bases match TRBD2. This CDR3 has 16 residues. J was trimmed by 0 bases and V by 3 bases; bases with no gene match: 5. In germline, CDR1 is SGHVS, CDR2 FNYEAQ. Here the CDR3 DNA reads TGTGCCAGCAGCTTGGCAGCGGGAGTTAGCACAGATACGCAGTATTTT. Residues: CASSLAAGVSTDTQYF.

The chain is built from TRBV7-6 and TRBJ1-1, with D unresolved. Trimming shortened V by 0 bases and J by 6 bases, and 11 bases separated the two germline ends. Germline-derived CDR1 and CDR2 are SGHVS and FNYEAQ. The CDR3 runs to 14 residues. Here the CDR3 DNA reads TGTGCCAGCAGCTTAGCTGCCGGCCGGCCTGAAGCTTTCTTT. Translated, it gives CASSLAAGRPEAFF.

The chain links TRBV7-2 to TRBJ2-5, with D unresolved. The CDR3 runs 16 residues. The V gene lost 5 bases and the J gene lost 4 bases, with 20 bases spanning the gap. Germline CDR1 is SGHTA and CDR2 is FQGNSA. The CDR3 reads CASSMGLSNTAETQYF. CDR3 in DNA: TGTGCCAGCAGCATGGGTTTGAGCAACACAGCAGAGACCCAGTACTTC.

The chain combines TRBV20-1 with TRBJ2-1, with 14 bases identical to TRBD2. Germline assignment: CDR1 DFQATT and CDR2 SNEGSKA (reference sequence). The CDR3 has 13 amino acids. V shed 6 bases, J shed 10 bases, and the junction held 5 bases outside the gene matches. The CDR3 sequence: CSAWGLAGVEQFF. Here the CDR3 DNA reads TGCAGTGCCTGGGGACTAGCGGGAGTAGAGCAGTTCTTC.

This clonotype was found many times. The chain couples TRBV3-1 to TRBJ1-6; 11 nucleotides align to TRBD1. The CDR3 consists of 15 residues. V trimming: 6 bases; J trimming: 8 bases; junction bases outside the gene matches: 6. Germline V CDR1 and CDR2: LGHDT, YNNKEL (reference sequence). The CDR3 is CASSFPGQGDSPLHF. CDR3 nucleotide sequence: TGTGCCAGCAGTTTCCCGGGACAGGGGGATTCACCCCTCCACTTT. The variable domain in full, completed from reference TRBV3-1 and TRBJ1-6, reads DTAVSQTPKYLVTQMGNDKSIKCEQNLGHDTMYWYKQDSKKFLKIMFSYNNKELIINETVPNRFSPKSPDKAHLNLHINSLELGDSAVYFCASSFPGQGDSPLHFGNGTRLTVT.

This clonotype showed up just once. The chain couples TRBV29-1 to TRBJ2-1, with D unclear. Germline V gene lookup returns CDR1 SQVTM and CDR2 ANQGSEA. CDR3 length: 11 residues. V lost 6 bases to trimming and J lost 4 bases, with 7 bases between them. The DNA of the CDR3 is TGCAGCGTCGGACGTTACAATGAGCAGTTCTTC. This sequence encodes CSVGRYNEQFF.

This clonotype occurred many times. V usage is TRBV3-1 and J usage is TRBJ2-3; D remains unclear. Trimming shortened V by 1 base and J by 4 bases, and 15 bases separated the two germline ends. CDR3 length: 16 residues. Germline V gene data show CDR1 as LGHDT and CDR2 as YNNKEL (reference sequence). In DNA, the CDR3 is TGTGCCAGCAGCCAAGGTCTACTCCTTGGGGCAGATACGCAGTATTTT. Protein: CASSQGLLLGADTQYF.

V usage is TRBV10-3 and J usage is TRBJ1-1; D not certain. Trimming cost V 3 bases and J 3 bases, with 8 bases left between them. The CDR3 is 13 amino acids. The germline V gene encodes CDR1 ENHRY and CDR2 SYGVKD. The CDR3 protein is CAISDVGHTEAFF. In DNA form, the CDR3 reads TGTGCCATCAGTGACGTCGGGCACACTGAAGCTTTCTTT.

Regarding this clonotype: The CDR3 does not close with the conserved phenylalanine or tryptophan, likely indicating a read error. The rearrangement uses TRBV7-2 and TRBJ2-2, with D uncertain. Trimming removed 4 bases from V and 0 bases from J, with 9 bases in between. The CDR3 extends over 15 amino acids. CDR1 is SGHTA, CDR2 FQGNSA, per germline. The CDR3 here is CASSSYATNTGELFL. The CDR3 nucleotides are TGTGCCAGCAGCTCCTACGCCACGAACACCGGGGAGCTGTTTCTT.

The chain employs TRBV20-1 and TRBJ1-5; no definite D call. V was trimmed by 0 bases and J by 0 bases, leaving 3 bases between them. CDR1 is DFQATT and CDR2 is SNEGSKA in the germline V gene (reference sequence). This CDR3 spans 13 amino acids. CDR3 amino acids: CSAREGSNQPQHF. The CDR3, as DNA: TGCAGTGCTAGAGAGGGTAGCAATCAGCCCCAGCATTTT.

This clonotype was counted between two and nine times. A much larger clone lies one base from this, so it may be a read error. The conserved phenylalanine or tryptophan is not found at the CDR3 terminus, so this likely reflects a read error. The J gene is TRBJ2-1, the V gene TRBV4-2; no clear D gene. The V end was cut by 0 bases, the J end by 5 bases, with 14 bases between. The CDR3 extends over 16 amino acids. Germline lookup yields CDR1 LGHNA and CDR2 YNFKEQ. The CDR3 nucleotides are TGTGCCAGCAGCCAAGAAGGATACAAAACTAACAATGAGCAGTTCCTC. This gives the protein CASSQEGYKTNNEQFL.

This clonotype has a count of ten or more. The chain combines TRBV6-1 with TRBJ1-1; D gene unclear. The CDR3 spans 13 residues. Trimming left V 3 bases short and J 0 bases short, with 5 bases between. Germline values: CDR1 MNHNS, CDR2 SASEGT. DNA for the CDR3: TGTGCCAGCAGTGAGTATGTGAACACTGAAGCTTTCTTT. Residues: CASSEYVNTEAFF.

This clonotype was picked up one time. The chain couples TRBV7-3 to TRBJ1-6; no firm D call. This CDR3 is built from 14 residues. The germline V and J ends were trimmed by 5 bases and 14 bases, with 19 bases remaining between them. Germline CDR1 SGHTA, CDR2 FQGTGA. CDR3 nucleotide sequence: TGTGCCAGCAGCGTAGGGATCCTCCCAGCGGCCCTCCACTTT. Encoded protein: CASSVGILPAALHF.

There are many counts of this clonotype. The V and J genes are TRBV29-1 and TRBJ1-2; 7 nucleotides agree with TRBD1. CDR1 is SQVTM, CDR2 ANQGSEA, per germline. Unmatched junction bases numbered 4, after V lost 6 bases and J lost 0 bases. The CDR3 is 13 residues long. CDR3 sequence (DNA): TGCAGCGTCACAGGGGCCGCTAACTATGGCTACACCTTC. Translation: CSVTGAANYGYTF.

The chain has TRBV15 and TRBJ2-3; D call uncertain. The V end lost 1 base, the J end lost 7 bases, and 12 bases lay between the germline ends. Germline values: CDR1 LNHNV, CDR2 YYDKDF (reference sequence). The CDR3 is 14 amino acids. Here the CDR3 DNA reads TGTGCCACCAGCAGAGTAACAGCACCGTATACGCAGTATTTT. Translation: CATSRVTAPYTQYF.

V is TRBV7-3 and J is TRBJ1-1; 7 bases fit TRBD1. Germline lookup yields CDR1 SGHTA and CDR2 FQGTGA. V dropped 5 bases and J dropped 3; count of bases not matched to a gene: 6. This CDR3 region has 14 residues. The CDR3 protein is CASSLTGTHTEAFF. Here the CDR3 DNA reads TGTGCCAGCAGCCTGACAGGGACGCACACTGAAGCTTTCTTT.

The rearrangement uses TRBV12-3 or TRBV12-4 and TRBJ2-7, with 9 bases matching TRBD2. The CDR3 contains 16 residues. Trimming removed 3 bases from V and 2 bases from J; junction bases left unmatched: 8. The CDR3 is CASSLEGLAGPYEQYF. CDR3 sequence (DNA): TGTGCCAGCAGTTTGGAAGGGCTAGCGGGGCCCTACGAGCAGTACTTC.

The V gene is TRBV10-3, the J gene TRBJ1-1; no reliable D call. The germline V gene has CDR1 ENHRY and CDR2 SYGVKD. The CDR3 runs 15 residues. The V gene lost 3 bases and the J gene lost 1 base, with 12 bases spanning the gap. CDR3 nucleotides: TGTGCCATCAGTGACCCCGTGGGTAGGAACACTGAAGCTTTCTTT. Translated: CAISDPVGRNTEAFF.

This clonotype came up many times. The V call is TRBV5-1, the J call TRBJ2-5, with 7 bases identical to TRBD1. J gave up 3 bases and V 8 bases, and 25 bases lay outside the gene matches. Germline loops: CDR1 SGHRS, CDR2 YFSETQ. This CDR3 has 19 residues. Here the CDR3 reads CASTQGLVGPLWAEETQYF. The CDR3 nucleotides are TGCGCCAGTACACAGGGGTTGGTAGGGCCCCTGTGGGCCGAAGAGACCCAGTACTTC.

This clonotype occurred many times. The rearrangement joins TRBV19 to TRBJ2-1; D is uncertain. Germline CDR1 reads LNHDA; CDR2 reads SQIVND (reference sequence). The CDR3 runs to 20 residues. V lost 3 bases and J lost 0, with 24 bases in between. CDR3 in DNA: TGTGCCAGTAGTATCGGCACGTATGCAACAGACGCGAGCTCCTACAATGAGCAGTTCTTC. Its translation: CASSIGTYATDASSYNEQFF.